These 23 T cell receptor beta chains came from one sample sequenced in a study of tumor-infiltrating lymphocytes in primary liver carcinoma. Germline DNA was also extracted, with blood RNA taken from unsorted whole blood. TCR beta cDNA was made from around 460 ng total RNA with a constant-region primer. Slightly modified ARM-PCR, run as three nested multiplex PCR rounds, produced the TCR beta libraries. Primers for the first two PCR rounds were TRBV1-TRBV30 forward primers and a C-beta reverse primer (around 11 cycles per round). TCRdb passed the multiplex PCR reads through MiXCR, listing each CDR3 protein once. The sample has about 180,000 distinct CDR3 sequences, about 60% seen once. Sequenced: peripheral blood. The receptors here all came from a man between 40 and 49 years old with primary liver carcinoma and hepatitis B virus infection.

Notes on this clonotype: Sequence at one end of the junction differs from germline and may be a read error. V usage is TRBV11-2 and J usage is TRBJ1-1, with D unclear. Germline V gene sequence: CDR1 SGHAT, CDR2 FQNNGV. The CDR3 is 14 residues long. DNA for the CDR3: TGTGCCAGCTGCCCGGGGAGGACGTACGCTGAAGCTCTCTTT. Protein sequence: CASCPGRTYAEALF.

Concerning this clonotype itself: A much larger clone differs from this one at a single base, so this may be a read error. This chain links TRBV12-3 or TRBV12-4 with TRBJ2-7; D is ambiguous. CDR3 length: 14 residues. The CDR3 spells CASSLNVGSYEQNF. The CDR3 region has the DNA TGTGCCAGCAGCCTCAATGTGGGATCGTACGAGCAGAACTTC.

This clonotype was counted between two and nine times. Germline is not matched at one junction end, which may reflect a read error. The CDR3 spells CASSLDGRVVLF. CDR3 sequence (DNA): TGTGCCAGCAGCTTAGATGGCAGGGTTGTTCTTTTC. This chain connects TRBV11-2 to TRBJ2-4; perhaps TRBD1 as D (5 bases). The germline CDR1 and CDR2 sequences are SGHAT and FQNNGV. CDR3 length equals 12 residues.

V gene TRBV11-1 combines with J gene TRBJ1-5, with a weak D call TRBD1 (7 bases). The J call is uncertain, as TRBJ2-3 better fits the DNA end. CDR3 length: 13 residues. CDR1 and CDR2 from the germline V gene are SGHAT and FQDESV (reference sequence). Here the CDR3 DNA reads TGTGCCAGCAGCGCGGGGAAGGGACAGCCCCAGTATTTT. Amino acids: CASSAGKGQPQYF.

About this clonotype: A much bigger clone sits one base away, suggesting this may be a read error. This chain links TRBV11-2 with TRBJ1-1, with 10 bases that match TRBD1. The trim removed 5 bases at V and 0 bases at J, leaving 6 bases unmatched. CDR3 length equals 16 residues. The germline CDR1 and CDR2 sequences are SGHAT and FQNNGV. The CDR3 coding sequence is TGTGCCAGCAGCAAAGGGACAGGGGTCATGAACACTGAAGCTTTCTTT. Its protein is CASSKGTGVMNTEAFF.

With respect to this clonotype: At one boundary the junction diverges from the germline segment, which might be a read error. The CDR3 is CASSLGATGELFF. CDR3 nucleotides: TGTGCCAGCAGCTTGGGGGCCACCGGGGAACTGTTTTTT. The J gene is TRBJ2-2, the V gene TRBV6-2 or TRBV6-3, with a possible D match to TRBD1 (6 bases). CDR1 is MNHEY and CDR2 is SVGEGT in the germline V gene. This CDR3 has 13 amino acids.

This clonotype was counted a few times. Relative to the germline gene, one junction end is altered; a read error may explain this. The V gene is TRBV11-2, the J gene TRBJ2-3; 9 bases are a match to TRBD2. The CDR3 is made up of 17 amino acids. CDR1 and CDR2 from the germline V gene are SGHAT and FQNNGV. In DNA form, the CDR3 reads TGTACCAGCAGCTTATGGGGAATTAGCGGGAGTTCGGATACGCAGTATTTT. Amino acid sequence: CTSSLWGISGSSDTQYF.

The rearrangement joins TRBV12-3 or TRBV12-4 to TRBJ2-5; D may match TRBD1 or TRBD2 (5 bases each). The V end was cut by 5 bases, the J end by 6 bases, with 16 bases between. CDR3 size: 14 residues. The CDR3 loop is CASSNTGTGKTQYF. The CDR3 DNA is TGTGCCAGCAGTAACACCGGGACCGGGAAGACCCAGTACTTC.

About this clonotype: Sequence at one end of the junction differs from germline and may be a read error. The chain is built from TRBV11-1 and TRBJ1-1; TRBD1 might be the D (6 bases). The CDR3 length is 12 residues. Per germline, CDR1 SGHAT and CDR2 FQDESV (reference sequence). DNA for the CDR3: TGTGCCTGCAGCGTCCAGGGGATTGAAGTTTTCTTT. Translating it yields CACSVQGIEVFF.

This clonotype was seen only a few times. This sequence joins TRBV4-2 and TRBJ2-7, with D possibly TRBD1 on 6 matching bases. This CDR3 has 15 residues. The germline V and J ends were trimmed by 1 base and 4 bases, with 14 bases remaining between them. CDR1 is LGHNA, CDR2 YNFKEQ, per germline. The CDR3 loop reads CASSQGPGVIYEQYF. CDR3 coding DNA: TGTGCCAGCAGCCAAGGACCAGGGGTAATATACGAGCAGTACTTC.

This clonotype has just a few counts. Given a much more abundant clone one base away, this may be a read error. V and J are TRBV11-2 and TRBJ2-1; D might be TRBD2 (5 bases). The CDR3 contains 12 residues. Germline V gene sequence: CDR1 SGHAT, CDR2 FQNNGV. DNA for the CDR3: TGTGCCAGCAGCTTAAGGGCGGTCGGAGGAATCTTC. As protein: CASSLRAVGGIF.

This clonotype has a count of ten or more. DNA of the CDR3: TGCAGCGTTCTAGAGGAGGGATTGGATACGCAGTATTTT. Amino acid sequence: CSVLEEGLDTQYF. The rearrangement uses TRBV29-1 and TRBJ2-3, with a possible D match to TRBD2 (6 bases). Trimming stripped 5 bases from V and 6 bases from J, with 15 bases between. There are 13 residues in the CDR3. Germline values: CDR1 SQVTM, CDR2 ANQGSEA.

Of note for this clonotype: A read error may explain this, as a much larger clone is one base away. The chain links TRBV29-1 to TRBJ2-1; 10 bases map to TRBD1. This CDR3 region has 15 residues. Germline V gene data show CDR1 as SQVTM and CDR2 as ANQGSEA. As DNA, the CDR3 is TGCAGCGTTTCCCCTCCGGGACAGGGGTACAATGAGAAGTTCTTC. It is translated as CSVSPPGQGYNEKFF.

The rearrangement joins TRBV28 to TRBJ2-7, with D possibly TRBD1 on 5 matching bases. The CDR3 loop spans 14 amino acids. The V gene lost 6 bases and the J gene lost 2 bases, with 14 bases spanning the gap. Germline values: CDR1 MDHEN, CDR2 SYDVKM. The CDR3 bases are TGTGCCAGCAGACCAGGGCAATCCCCCTACGAGCAGTACTTC. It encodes CASRPGQSPYEQYF. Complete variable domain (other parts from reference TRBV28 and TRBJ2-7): DVKVTQSSRYLVKRTGEKVFLECVQDMDHENMFWYRQDPGLGLRLIYFSYDVKMKEKGDIPEGYSVSREKKERFSLILESASTNQTSMYLCASRPGQSPYEQYFGPGTRLTVT.

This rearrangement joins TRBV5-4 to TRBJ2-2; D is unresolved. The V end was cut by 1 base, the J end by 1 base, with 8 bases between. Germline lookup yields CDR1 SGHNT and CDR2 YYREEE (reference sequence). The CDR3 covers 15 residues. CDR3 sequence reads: CASSLRARNTGELFF. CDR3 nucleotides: TGTGCCAGCAGCTTGAGAGCGAGGAACACCGGGGAGCTGTTTTTT.

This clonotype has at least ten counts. The DNA of the CDR3 is TGCAGCGTGGAAAGCGGGAGTGAGAGGCCAGATACGCAGTATTTT. It specifies CSVESGSERPDTQYF. The chain couples TRBV29-1 to TRBJ2-3, with 8 bases that match TRBD2. Trimming took 6 bases from V and 4 from J; bases not matched to a gene: 12. The CDR3 has 15 residues. Germline loops: CDR1 SQVTM, CDR2 ANQGSEA.

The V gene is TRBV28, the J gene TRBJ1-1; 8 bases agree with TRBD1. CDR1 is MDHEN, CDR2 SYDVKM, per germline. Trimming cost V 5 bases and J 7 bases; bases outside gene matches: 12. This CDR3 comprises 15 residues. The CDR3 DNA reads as TGTGCCAGCAGTACAGAGACAGGGGTGAGGGTTGAAGCTTTCTTT. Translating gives CASSTETGVRVEAFF. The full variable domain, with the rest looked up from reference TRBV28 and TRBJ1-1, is DVKVTQSSRYLVKRTGEKVFLECVQDMDHENMFWYRQDPGLGLRLIYFSYDVKMKEKGDIPEGYSVSREKKERFSLILESASTNQTSMYLCASSTETGVRVEAFFGQGTRLTVV.

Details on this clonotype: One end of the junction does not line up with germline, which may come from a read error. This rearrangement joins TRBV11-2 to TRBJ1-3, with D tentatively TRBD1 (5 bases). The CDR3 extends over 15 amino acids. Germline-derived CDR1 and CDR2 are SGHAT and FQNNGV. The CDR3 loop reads CASSLAWGPGTTIYF. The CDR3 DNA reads TGTGCCAGCAGCTTAGCGTGGGGACCCGGAACCACCATATATTTT.

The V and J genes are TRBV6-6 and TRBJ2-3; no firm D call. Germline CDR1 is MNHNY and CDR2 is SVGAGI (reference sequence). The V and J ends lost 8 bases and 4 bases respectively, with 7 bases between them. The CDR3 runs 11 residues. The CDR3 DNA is TGTGCCAGCGGGCTCTCAGATACGCAGTATTTT. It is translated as CASGLSDTQYF.

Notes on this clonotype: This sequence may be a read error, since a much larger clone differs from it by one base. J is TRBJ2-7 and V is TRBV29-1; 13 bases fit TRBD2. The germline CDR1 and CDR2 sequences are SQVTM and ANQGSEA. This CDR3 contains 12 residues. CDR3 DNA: TGCGGCGTGACTAGCGGGGGGAACGAGCAGTACTTC. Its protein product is CGVTSGGNEQYF.

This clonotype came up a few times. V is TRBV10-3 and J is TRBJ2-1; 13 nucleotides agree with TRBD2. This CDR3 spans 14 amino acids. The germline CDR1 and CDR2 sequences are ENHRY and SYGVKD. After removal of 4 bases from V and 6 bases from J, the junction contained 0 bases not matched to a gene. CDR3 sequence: CAISGTSGSNEQFF. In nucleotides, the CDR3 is TGTGCCATCAGTGGGACTAGCGGGAGCAATGAGCAGTTCTTC.

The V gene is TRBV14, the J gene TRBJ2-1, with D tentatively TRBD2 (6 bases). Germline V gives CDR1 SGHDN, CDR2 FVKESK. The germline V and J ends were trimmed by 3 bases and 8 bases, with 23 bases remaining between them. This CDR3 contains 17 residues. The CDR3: CASSHLGPGEGLDEQFF. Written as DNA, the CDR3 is TGTGCCAGCAGCCATCTTGGGCCGGGAGAGGGTTTGGATGAGCAGTTCTTC.

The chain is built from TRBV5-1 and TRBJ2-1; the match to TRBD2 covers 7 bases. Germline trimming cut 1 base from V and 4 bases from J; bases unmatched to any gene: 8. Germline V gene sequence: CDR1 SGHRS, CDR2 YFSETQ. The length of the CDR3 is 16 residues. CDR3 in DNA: TGCGCCAGCAGCTTGACAGGCGGGAGTAGATACAATGAGCAGTTCTTC. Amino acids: CASSLTGGSRYNEQFF.